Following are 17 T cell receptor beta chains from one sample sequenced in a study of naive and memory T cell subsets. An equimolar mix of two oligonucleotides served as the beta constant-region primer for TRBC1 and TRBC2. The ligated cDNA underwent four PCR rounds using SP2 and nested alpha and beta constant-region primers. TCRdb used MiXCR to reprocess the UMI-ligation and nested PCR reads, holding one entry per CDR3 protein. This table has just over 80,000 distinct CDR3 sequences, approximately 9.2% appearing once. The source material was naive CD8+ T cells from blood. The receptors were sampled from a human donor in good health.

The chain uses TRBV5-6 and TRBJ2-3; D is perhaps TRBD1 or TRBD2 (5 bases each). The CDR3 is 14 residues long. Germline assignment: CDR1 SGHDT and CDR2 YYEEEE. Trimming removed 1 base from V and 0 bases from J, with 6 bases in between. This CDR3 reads CASSLWDSTDTQYF. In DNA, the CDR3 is TGTGCCAGCAGCTTGTGGGACAGCACAGATACGCAGTATTTT. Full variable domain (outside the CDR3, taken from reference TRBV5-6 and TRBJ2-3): DAGVTQSPTHLIKTRGQQVTLRCSPKSGHDTVSWYQQALGQGPQFIFQYYEEEERQRGNFPDRFSGHQFPNYSSELNVNALLLGDSALYLCASSLWDSTDTQYFGPGTRLTVL.

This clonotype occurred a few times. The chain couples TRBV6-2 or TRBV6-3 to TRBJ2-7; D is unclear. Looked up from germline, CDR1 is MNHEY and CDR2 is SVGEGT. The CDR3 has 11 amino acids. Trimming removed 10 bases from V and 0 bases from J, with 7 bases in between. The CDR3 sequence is CATSPSYEQYF. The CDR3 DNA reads TGTGCCACCAGCCCCTCCTACGAGCAGTACTTC.

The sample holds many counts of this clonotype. The DNA of the CDR3 is TGTGCCAGCAGTGATAGCGGCACAGATACGCAGTATTTT. It codes for CASSDSGTDTQYF. The chain is built from TRBV2 and TRBJ2-3, with D possibly being TRBD2 (5 bases). CDR3 length equals 13 residues. The germline CDR1 and CDR2 sequences are SNHLY and FYNNEI. The V end was cut by 3 bases, the J end by 1 base, with 5 bases between.

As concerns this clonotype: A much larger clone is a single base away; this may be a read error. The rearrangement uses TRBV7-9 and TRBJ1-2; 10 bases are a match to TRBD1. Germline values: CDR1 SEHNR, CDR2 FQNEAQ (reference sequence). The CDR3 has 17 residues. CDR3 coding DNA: TGTGCCAGCAGCTCCCGGGACAGGGGATATAGTGGCTATGGCTACAACTTC. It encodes CASSSRDRGYSGYGYNF.

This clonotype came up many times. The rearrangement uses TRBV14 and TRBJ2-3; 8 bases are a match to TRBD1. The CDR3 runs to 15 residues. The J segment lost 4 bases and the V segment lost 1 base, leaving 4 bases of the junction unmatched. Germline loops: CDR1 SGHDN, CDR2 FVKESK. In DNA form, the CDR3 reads TGTGCCAGCAGCCAAGTGGAGACAGGGGCAGATACGCAGTATTTT. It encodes CASSQVETGADTQYF.

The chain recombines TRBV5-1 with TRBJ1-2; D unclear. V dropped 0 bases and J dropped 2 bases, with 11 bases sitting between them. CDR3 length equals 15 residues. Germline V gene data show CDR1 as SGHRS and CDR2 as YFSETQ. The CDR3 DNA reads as TGCGCCAGCAGCTTGGGTCCAGGATCAAACTATGGCTACACCTTC. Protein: CASSLGPGSNYGYTF.

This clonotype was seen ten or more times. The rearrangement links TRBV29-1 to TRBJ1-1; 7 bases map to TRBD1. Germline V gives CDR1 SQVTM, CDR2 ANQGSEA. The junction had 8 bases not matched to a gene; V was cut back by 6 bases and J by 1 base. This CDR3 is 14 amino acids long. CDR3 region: CSVYRGQRNTEAFF. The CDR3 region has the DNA TGCAGCGTGTATAGGGGACAGAGGAACACTGAAGCTTTCTTT.

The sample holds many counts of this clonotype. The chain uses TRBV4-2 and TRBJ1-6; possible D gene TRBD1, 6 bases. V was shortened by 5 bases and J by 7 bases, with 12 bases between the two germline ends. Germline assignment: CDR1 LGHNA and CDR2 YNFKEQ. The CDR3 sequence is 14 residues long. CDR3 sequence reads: CASSAGGGNSPLHF. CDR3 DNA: TGTGCCAGCAGCGCCGGGGGCGGGAATTCACCCCTCCACTTT.

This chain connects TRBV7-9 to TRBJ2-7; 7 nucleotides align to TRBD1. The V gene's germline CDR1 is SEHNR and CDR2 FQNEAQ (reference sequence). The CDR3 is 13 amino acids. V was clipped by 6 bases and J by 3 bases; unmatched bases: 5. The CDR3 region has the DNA TGTGCCAGCAGACAGGGACAGAGCTACGAGCAGTACTTC. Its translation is CASRQGQSYEQYF.

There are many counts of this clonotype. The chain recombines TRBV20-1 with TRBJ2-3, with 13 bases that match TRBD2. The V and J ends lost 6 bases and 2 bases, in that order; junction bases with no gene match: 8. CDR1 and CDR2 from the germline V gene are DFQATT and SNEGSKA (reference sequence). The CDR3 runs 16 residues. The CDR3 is CSAYTGTSGITDTQYF. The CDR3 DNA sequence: TGCAGTGCATACACCGGGACTAGCGGGATCACAGATACGCAGTATTTT.

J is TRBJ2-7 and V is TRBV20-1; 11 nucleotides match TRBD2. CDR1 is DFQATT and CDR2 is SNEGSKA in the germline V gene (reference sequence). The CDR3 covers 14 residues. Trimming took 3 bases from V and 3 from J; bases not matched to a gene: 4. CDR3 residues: CSASALAGGYEQYF. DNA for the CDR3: TGCAGTGCTAGTGCCCTAGCGGGAGGCTACGAGCAGTACTTC.

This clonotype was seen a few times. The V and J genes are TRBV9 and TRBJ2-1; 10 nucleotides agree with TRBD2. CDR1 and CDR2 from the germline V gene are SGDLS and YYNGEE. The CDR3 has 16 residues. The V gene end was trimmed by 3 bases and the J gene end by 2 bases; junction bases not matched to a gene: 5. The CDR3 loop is CASSGTSGGTYNEQFF. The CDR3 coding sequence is TGTGCCAGCAGCGGGACTAGCGGAGGGACCTACAATGAGCAGTTCTTC.

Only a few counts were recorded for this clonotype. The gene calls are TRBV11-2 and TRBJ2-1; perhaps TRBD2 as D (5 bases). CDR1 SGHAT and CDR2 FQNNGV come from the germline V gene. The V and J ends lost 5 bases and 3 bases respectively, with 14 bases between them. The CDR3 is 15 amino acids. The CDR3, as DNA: TGTGCCAGCAGCCCGGACGGCGAGGGCTACAATGAGCAGTTCTTC. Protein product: CASSPDGEGYNEQFF.

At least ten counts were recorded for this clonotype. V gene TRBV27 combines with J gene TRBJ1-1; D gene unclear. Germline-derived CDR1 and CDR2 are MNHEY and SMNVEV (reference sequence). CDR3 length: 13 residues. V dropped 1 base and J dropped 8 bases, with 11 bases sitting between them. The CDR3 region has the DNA TGTGCCAGCAGTTTATTACAAACCAGCGAAGCTTTCTTT. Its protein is CASSLLQTSEAFF.

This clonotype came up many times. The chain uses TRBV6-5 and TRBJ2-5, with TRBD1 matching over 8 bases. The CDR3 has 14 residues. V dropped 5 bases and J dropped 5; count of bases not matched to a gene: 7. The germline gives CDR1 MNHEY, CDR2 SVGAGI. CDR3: CASSQGQGGETQYF. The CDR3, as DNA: TGTGCCAGCAGTCAAGGACAGGGCGGCGAGACCCAGTACTTC.

CDR3 coding DNA: TGCAGCGTTGAGCTACCGGGGTTTGGAAGCGAGCAGTACTTC. Translation gives CSVELPGFGSEQYF. The chain links TRBV29-1 to TRBJ2-7, with D perhaps TRBD2 (5 bases). Trimming shortened V by 3 bases and J by 6 bases, and 18 bases separated the two germline ends. CDR3 length equals 14 residues. CDR1 is SQVTM and CDR2 is ANQGSEA in the germline V gene.

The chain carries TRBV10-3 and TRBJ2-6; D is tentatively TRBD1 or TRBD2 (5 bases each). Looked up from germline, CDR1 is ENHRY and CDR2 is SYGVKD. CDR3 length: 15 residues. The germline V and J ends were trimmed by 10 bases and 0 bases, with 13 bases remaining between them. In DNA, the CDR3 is TGTGCCACCACCGGGACCGTCTCTGGGGCCAACGTCCTGACTTTC. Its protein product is CATTGTVSGANVLTF.